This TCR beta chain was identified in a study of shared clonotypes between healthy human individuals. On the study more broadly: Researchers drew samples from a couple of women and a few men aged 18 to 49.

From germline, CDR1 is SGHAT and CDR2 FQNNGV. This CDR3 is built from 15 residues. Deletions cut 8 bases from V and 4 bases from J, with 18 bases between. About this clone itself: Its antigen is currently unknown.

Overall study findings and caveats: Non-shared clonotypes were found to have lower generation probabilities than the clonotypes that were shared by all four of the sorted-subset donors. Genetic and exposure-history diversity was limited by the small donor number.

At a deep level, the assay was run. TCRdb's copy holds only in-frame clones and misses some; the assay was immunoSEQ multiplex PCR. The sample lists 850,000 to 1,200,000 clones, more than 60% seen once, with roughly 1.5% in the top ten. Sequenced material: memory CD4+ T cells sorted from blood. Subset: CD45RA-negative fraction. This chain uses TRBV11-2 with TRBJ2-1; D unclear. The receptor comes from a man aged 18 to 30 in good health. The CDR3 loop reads CASAISIPQYNEQFF. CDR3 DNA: TGTGCCAGCGCTATCTCCATACCTCAATACAATGAGCAGTTCTTC. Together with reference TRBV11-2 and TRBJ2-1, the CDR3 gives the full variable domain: EAGVAQSPRYKIIEKRQSVAFWCNPISGHATLYWYQQILGQGPKLLIQFQNNGVVDDSQLPKDRFSAERLKGVDSTLKIQPAKLEDSAVYLCASAISIPQYNEQFFGPGTRLTVL.